Listed below are T cell receptor beta chains from one sample, sequenced in a study of OX40 agonist ivuxolimab in advanced cancers. TCRdb's table, derived via immunoSEQ multiplex PCR, lists solely in-frame clones and lacks some. Of about 42,000 clones in the sample, around 86% are singletons; the top ten hold more than 13%. The material was CD4+ or CD8+ T cells sorted from blood, obtained in a trial of the OX40 agonist ivuxolimab. The receptors stem from an adult with an advanced solid tumor such as melanoma, head and neck, liver or kidney cancer. Both conserved end residues are part of each CDR3. The D gene is left open where the match is weak.

v_call,j_call,d_call,cdr3_aa,cdr3_nt
TRBV6-6,TRBJ2-5,-,CASSPRGSYYQETQYF,TGTGCCAGCAGTCCGAGGGGCAGCTATTACCAAGAGACCCAGTACTTC
TRBV7-9,TRBJ2-1,-,CASSLEQGLSYNEQFF,TGTGCCAGCAGCTTAGAACAGGGCTTATCCTACAATGAGCAGTTCTTC
TRBV4-1,TRBJ2-3,-,CASQAGDLRADTQYF,TGCGCCAGCCAGGCAGGGGACCTAAGAGCGGATACGCAGTATTTT
TRBV10-1,TRBJ1-1,-,CASSDSLTLKPFF,TGCGCCAGCAGTGACAGCCTTACACTGAAGCCTTTCTTT
TRBV13,TRBJ2-3,TRBD2,CASSPGRGGTDTQYF,TGTGCCAGCAGCCCCGGGAGGGGTGGCACAGATACGCAGTATTTT
TRBV4-1,TRBJ2-7,-,CASRPDMGDLYEQYF,TGCGCCAGCAGACCGGACATGGGGGATCTTTACGAGCAGTACTTC
TRBV6-5,TRBJ1-6,TRBD1,CASSYAGGDSPLHF,TGTGCCAGCAGTTACGCAGGGGGTGACTCACCCCTCCACTTT
TRBV11-2,TRBJ1-2,-,CASTVGAAYGYTF,TGTGCCAGCACCGTGGGGGCGGCCTATGGCTACACCTTC
TRBV6-6,TRBJ2-5,-,CASSFAPRETQYF,TGTGCCAGCAGTTTCGCCCCCCGGGAGACCCAGTACTTC
TRBV21-1,TRBJ2-3,-,CATFPGTERIDTQYF,TGTGCCACTTTCCCCGGGACTGAACGAATAGATACGCAGTATTTT
TRBV11-2,TRBJ1-1,-,CASSFEVDTEAFF,TGTGCCAGCAGCTTCGAGGTTGACACTGAAGCTTTCTTT
TRBV29-1,TRBJ2-2,-,CSVAYRTGELFF,TGCAGCGTTGCGTATCGCACCGGGGAGCTGTTTTTT
TRBV10-2,TRBJ2-1,TRBD1,CASSVDRGLPYNEQFF,TGCGCCAGCAGTGTGGACAGGGGGCTCCCCTACAATGAGCAGTTCTTC
TRBV2,TRBJ1-1,-,CASNPRVNTEAFF,TGTGCCAGCAATCCGAGGGTGAACACTGAAGCTTTCTTT
TRBV19,TRBJ2-7,TRBD1,CASSIGTGPYEQYF,TGTGCCAGTAGTATCGGGACAGGGCCCTACGAGCAGTACTTC
TRBV4-1,TRBJ1-2,-,CASSQEYAPSYGYTF,TGCGCCAGCAGCCAAGAATATGCCCCAAGCTATGGCTACACCTTC
TRBV12-5,TRBJ1-2,-,CASGIRNYGYTF,TGTGCTAGTGGGATCCGTAACTATGGCTACACCTTC
TRBV11-3,TRBJ2-1,TRBD2,CASSLGTSGSFLYNEQFF,TGTGCCAGCAGCTTAGGGACTAGCGGGAGTTTTCTCTACAATGAGCAGTTCTTC
TRBV19,TRBJ2-1,-,CASSISAVYEQFF,TGTGCCAGTAGTATTTCTGCTGTCTATGAGCAGTTCTTC
TRBV19,TRBJ1-2,-,CASSIVPGASRGYTF,TGTGCCAGTAGTATAGTCCCAGGGGCATCGAGAGGCTACACCTTC